This is a list of T cell receptor beta chains from one sample in a study of early T cells in non-severe SARS-CoV-2 infection. Each CDR3 protein is one row after TCRdb ran MiXCR on the 5' RACE reads. The sample includes 50,000 to 85,000 distinct CDR3 sequences, approximately 8.3% of them seen just once. Sample: whole blood. These receptors were taken from an adult who was a healthcare worker with PCR-confirmed SARS-CoV-2 infection or an uninfected control (not recorded which). CDR3s include the opening cysteine and the closing phenylalanine or tryptophan. Fields, in order: clone size, D gene, J gene, V gene, CDR3 length, CDR3 DNA, CDR3 protein. D genes are given only for firm matches. Clone size is shown for a subset of rows, as once, few, many or a class of expanded clone.

once,TRBD2,TRBJ2-1,TRBV19,15,TGTGCCAGTAGGTTTCAGGCGGGAGCAGAGAATGAGCAGTTCTTC,CASRFQAGAENEQFF
NA,NA,TRBJ2-3,TRBV4-2,14,TGTGCCAGCGGCCGGGACGGTTACACAGATACGCAGTATTTT,CASGRDGYTDTQYF
NA,NA,TRBJ2-4,TRBV7-2,13,TGTGCCAGCAGAGGACCTCCCGAAAACATTCAGTACTTC,CASRGPPENIQYF
NA,NA,TRBJ2-1,TRBV10-3,16,TGTGCCATCAGTGATCGCGCAGGGCGCTCCTACAATGAGCAGTTCTTC,CAISDRAGRSYNEQFF
many,NA,TRBJ2-3,TRBV7-3,12,TGTGCCAGCAGCCGCCCCCGGGATACGCAGTATTTT,CASSRPRDTQYF
few,NA,TRBJ2-5,TRBV6-6,15,TGTGCCAGCAGTTACTTGGGCAGGACCCAAGAGACCCAGTACTTC,CASSYLGRTQETQYF
few,NA,TRBJ1-5,TRBV9,18,TGTGCCAGCAGCGTAGATCCCCTCGACAGGAGAGGGAATCAGCCCCAGCATTTT,CASSVDPLDRRGNQPQHF
many,NA,TRBJ2-3,TRBV2,13,TGTGCCAGTTCCCCCCAGGGGACAGATACGCAGTATTTT,CASSPQGTDTQYF
NA,NA,TRBJ2-7,TRBV24-1,15,TGTGCCACGCGTAGTTCCGACAGGAGCTCCTACGAGCAGTACTTC,CATRSSDRSSYEQYF
few,NA,TRBJ1-6,TRBV27,15,TGTGCCAGCAGTTTATCGCAGGGGTGGAATTCACCCCTCCACTTT,CASSLSQGWNSPLHF
many,NA,TRBJ2-3,TRBV4-3,17,TGCGCCAGCAGCCAAGGAGGGGCGGACCGTACCACAGATACGCAGTATTTT,CASSQGGADRTTDTQYF
NA,TRBD2,TRBJ2-3,TRBV12-3/TRBV12-4,15,TGTGCCAGCAGCAAATCTTCACTAGCGACAGATACGCAGTATTTT,CASSKSSLATDTQYF
many,NA,TRBJ2-3,TRBV29-1,12,TGCAGCGTTGACGCGGGAACAGATACGCAGTATTTT,CSVDAGTDTQYF
few,TRBD2,TRBJ2-1,TRBV2,15,TGTGCCAGCAGAAGACTAGCGAGCTCCTACAATGAGCAGTTCTTC,CASRRLASSYNEQFF
NA,NA,TRBJ2-5,TRBV7-2,15,TGTGCCAGCAGCTACAACCGGCTAGCTCAAGAGACCCAGTACTTC,CASSYNRLAQETQYF
NA,NA,TRBJ2-1,TRBV29-1,12,TGCAGCGTTGAAAGGGGAACGGATGAGCAGTTCTTC,CSVERGTDEQFF
NA,NA,TRBJ1-5,TRBV5-1,15,TGCGCCAGCAGCTTGCTGGGGGGGCGCAATCAGCCCCAGCATTTT,CASSLLGGRNQPQHF
few,NA,TRBJ1-1,TRBV4-2,17,TGTGCCAGCAGCCAAGATCAGACAGGAGCTAACGGTGGTGAAGCTTTCTTT,CASSQDQTGANGGEAFF
many,NA,TRBJ1-1,TRBV12-3/TRBV12-4,12,TGTGCCAGCAGTTTACAGGTTACTGAAGCTTTCTTT,CASSLQVTEAFF
many,TRBD2,TRBJ2-7,TRBV4-2,14,TGTGCCAGCAGCCAAGTCCCGGGACTAGACGAGCAGTACTTC,CASSQVPGLDEQYF
NA,NA,TRBJ2-4,TRBV15,15,TGTGCCACCAGCCAGCCTACTAGTTTGGGAAACATTCAGTACTTC,CATSQPTSLGNIQYF
many,TRBD2,TRBJ2-2,TRBV12-3/TRBV12-4,17,TGTGCCAGCAGTCCACGGACTAGCGGGAGTAGTACCGGGGAGCTGTTTTTT,CASSPRTSGSSTGELFF
NA,TRBD2,TRBJ2-7,TRBV20-1,15,TGCAGTGCTAGTCCATTGGCTAGCGGGACCAACGAGCAGTACTTC,CSASPLASGTNEQYF
many,NA,TRBJ2-5,TRBV12-3/TRBV12-4,12,TGTGCCAGCAGTCCCTACGGGGAGACCCAGTACTTC,CASSPYGETQYF
NA,TRBD2,TRBJ2-7,TRBV11-2,14,TGTGCCAGCAGCTTGCTAGCGGGAGGGCACGAGCAGTACTTC,CASSLLAGGHEQYF
few,NA,TRBJ2-7,TRBV7-2,13,TGTGCCAGCAGCTTAGCTTGGGGGAACGAGCAGTACTTC,CASSLAWGNEQYF
many,NA,TRBJ2-1,TRBV5-1,16,TGCGCCAGCACCGACCGATCAGGGGTCTCCTACAATGAGCAGTTCTTC,CASTDRSGVSYNEQFF
many,NA,TRBJ1-1,TRBV6-5,12,TGTGCCAGCAGCCGCAGGGGCACTGAAGCTTTCTTT,CASSRRGTEAFF
many,TRBD2,TRBJ2-3,TRBV7-2,16,TGTGCCAGCAGCTTAGCAACTAGCGGTCTCACAGATACGCAGTATTTT,CASSLATSGLTDTQYF
many,TRBD1,TRBJ1-4,TRBV25-1,15,TGTGCCAGCAGTGAATTTGGGACAGGGCCTGAAAAACTGTTTTTT,CASSEFGTGPEKLFF
NA,TRBD2,TRBJ2-3,TRBV5-1,16,TGCGCCAGCAGCTCGGGGACTAGCGGTCAAACAGATACGCAGTATTTT,CASSSGTSGQTDTQYF
few,NA,TRBJ2-7,TRBV20-1,16,TGCAGTGCTAGAGATCCCGCGGGAACGGTTCTTGACGAGCAGTACTTC,CSARDPAGTVLDEQYF
few,TRBD2,TRBJ2-1,TRBV7-3,15,TGTGCCAGCAGCACCACTAGCGGGAACTACAATGAGCAGTTCTTC,CASSTTSGNYNEQFF
NA,TRBD1,TRBJ2-7,TRBV14,14,TGTGCCAGCAGCCAACACAGGGGGTTTGACGAGCAGTACTTC,CASSQHRGFDEQYF
many,TRBD1,TRBJ2-3,TRBV9,16,TGTGCCAGCAGCCCCCGGCGACAGGGGGTAACAGATACGCAGTATTTT,CASSPRRQGVTDTQYF
many,NA,TRBJ1-3,TRBV29-1,15,TGCAGCCCTCCTACCCGGGACAACTCTGGAAACACCATATATTTT,CSPPTRDNSGNTIYF
NA,NA,TRBJ1-2,TRBV28,16,TGTGCCAGCAGTCCCCTGTGGTGGCAAAGGGACTATGGCTACACCTTC,CASSPLWWQRDYGYTF
few,NA,TRBJ1-2,TRBV5-5,14,TGTGCCAGCACCCCCCTCTCGGGGGACTATGGCTACACCTTC,CASTPLSGDYGYTF
many,TRBD2,TRBJ2-7,TRBV28,18,TGTGCCAGCAGTTTATCCCCCTTTCTAGCGGGAGGGTCCTACGAGCAGTACTTC,CASSLSPFLAGGSYEQYF
NA,NA,TRBJ1-5,TRBV12-3/TRBV12-4,13,TGTGCCAGCAGTTTATCCGGGTATCAGCCCCAGCATTTT,CASSLSGYQPQHF
few,TRBD2,TRBJ2-7,TRBV7-2,16,TGTGCCAGCAGCTTAGTGTCTAGCGGGAGGGGTAGCGAGCAGTACTTC,CASSLVSSGRGSEQYF
few,TRBD1,TRBJ1-2,TRBV6-2/TRBV6-3,15,TGTGCCAGCAGGACGCGGGACAGGACTAACTATGGCTACACCTTC,CASRTRDRTNYGYTF
medium-sized,TRBD1,TRBJ1-6,TRBV9,15,TGTGCCAGCAGCGCAGGACAGGGGGCGGATTCACCCCTCCACTTT,CASSAGQGADSPLHF
NA,NA,TRBJ2-7,TRBV6-6,12,TGTGCCAGCAGCCCCGCTGCCTACGAGCAGTACTTC,CASSPAAYEQYF
NA,NA,TRBJ1-4,TRBV9,17,TGTGCCAGCAGCGTAGGGGGTTCGGCGGGAACCAATGAAAAACTGTTTTTT,CASSVGGSAGTNEKLFF
NA,NA,TRBJ2-4,TRBV18,14,TGTGCCAGCTCACCTGCCGCGGGATCTGACATTCAGTACTTC,CASSPAAGSDIQYF
many,NA,TRBJ1-5,TRBV6-6,14,TGTGCCAGCAGTACCGGGACAACGGATCAGCCCCAGCATTTT,CASSTGTTDQPQHF
many,TRBD2,TRBJ2-7,TRBV4-2,15,TGTGCCAGCAGCCAAGAAGAAGGGCTAGCGGACGAGCAGTACTTC,CASSQEEGLADEQYF
NA,TRBD1,TRBJ1-2,TRBV28,15,TGTGCCAGCAGTCCCTCAGGGGGCATGCTCTATGGCTACACCTTC,CASSPSGGMLYGYTF
NA,TRBD1,TRBJ2-3,TRBV29-1,14,TGCAGCGTTCGGGACAGGGGGGGCACAGATACGCAGTATTTT,CSVRDRGGTDTQYF
many,NA,TRBJ1-2,TRBV20-1,14,TGCAGTGCTAGAGGAGGGTCTGATGGGTATGGCTACACCTTC,CSARGGSDGYGYTF
few,NA,TRBJ2-5,TRBV19,15,TGTGCCAGTAGTATTGGGGGACGCGTTGGGGAGACCCAGTACTTC,CASSIGGRVGETQYF
few,NA,TRBJ2-7,TRBV7-9,14,TGTGCCAGCAGCTTAGCGGGAGGCGCCTACGAGCAGTACTTC,CASSLAGGAYEQYF
NA,TRBD1,TRBJ1-6,TRBV27,13,TGTGCCAGCAGGGGGACAGGGGGCCGCCCTCTCCACTTT,CASRGTGGRPLHF
NA,NA,TRBJ2-7,TRBV10-2,13,TGCGCCAGCAGACAGGCCAACTCCTACGAGCAGTACTTC,CASRQANSYEQYF
NA,NA,TRBJ1-2,TRBV5-4,14,TGTGCCAGCAGCTTATCTAGAACACCCTATGGCTACACCTTC,CASSLSRTPYGYTF
many,TRBD1,TRBJ1-5,TRBV4-1,16,TGCGCCAGCAGCCAAGAAGGACAGGGGGCTTATCAGCCCCAGCATTTT,CASSQEGQGAYQPQHF
many,TRBD2,TRBJ2-7,TRBV20-1,15,TGCAGTGCTAGAGCGTCTAGCGGGCCTAGTCACGAGCAGTACTTC,CSARASSGPSHEQYF
NA,NA,TRBJ1-5,TRBV7-9,12,TGTGCCAGCAGCCCAGGGGTCCAGCCCCAGCATTTT,CASSPGVQPQHF